Given below is one T cell receptor beta chain in context. As yet, its antigen is unknown. There are 13 residues in the CDR3. From germline, CDR1 is SGHKS and CDR2 YYEKEE (reference sequence). Trimming shortened V by 5 bases and J by 2 bases, and 11 bases separated the two germline ends. In TCRdb, the 5' RACE reads were re-called with MiXCR into one record per CDR3 protein. Altogether nearly 60,000 distinct CDR3 sequences are present, about an eighth being singletons, with the ten largest covering 9.5% to 10%. This sample stems from a study of early T cells in non-severe SARS-CoV-2 infection. The wider study: The chains were unpaired, and the sequenced material was bulk RNA from unsorted whole blood.

Study observations and caveats: VDJdb matching, biased toward anti-spike CD8 responses, missed private and CD4 specificities.

The chain joins TRBV5-5 to TRBJ2-7; maybe TRBD2 (5 bases). The sample comprised whole blood. This TCR came from an adult who was a healthcare worker with PCR-confirmed SARS-CoV-2 infection or an uninfected control (not recorded which). The CDR3 nucleotides read TGTGCCAGCAGTACCGGGGTGACCTACGAGCAGTACTTC. This translates into CASSTGVTYEQYF.